This is a list of T cell receptor beta chains from one sample in a study of shared clonotypes between healthy human individuals. Some clones are missing from TCRdb's copy, which holds only in-frame ones; the method was immunoSEQ multiplex PCR. The data show 2 million to 2.5 million clones, almost 96% seen once. The sample was naive CD4+ T cells sorted from blood. Receptors were obtained from a man aged 18 to 30 in good health. CDR3s include the opening cysteine and the closing phenylalanine or tryptophan. Fields, in order: clone size, J gene, V gene, D gene, CDR3 DNA, CDR3 protein. The D gene is left open where the match is weak. The size of a clone is reported for some rows only, either as once, few or many, or as a class for expanded clones.

.,TRBJ2-3,TRBV5-1,.,TGCGCCAGCAGCTCTCACAGGAGCACTTTCACAGATACGCAGTATTTT,CASSSHRSTFTDTQYF
.,TRBJ1-2,TRBV29-1,.,TGCAGCGTTGAGGGGGGACGGGCTAACTATGGCTACACCTTC,CSVEGGRANYGYTF
.,TRBJ2-2,TRBV11-3,TRBD1,TGTGCCAGCAGTACGGACAGGGTCCCCGGGGAGCTGTTTTTT,CASSTDRVPGELFF
.,TRBJ1-1,TRBV5-5,TRBD1,TGTGCCAGCAGCTGGGAGGATCCGGGACAGGCGATTTATGAAGCTTTCTTT,CASSWEDPGQAIYEAFF
.,TRBJ2-1,TRBV5-1,TRBD2,TGCGCCAGCAGCTTGGAGGGGACTACAGTCAATGAGCAGTTCTTC,CASSLEGTTVNEQFF
.,TRBJ1-5,TRBV5-3,.,TGTGCCAGACCTGACAGTAGTTTTCTTAAGCCCCAGCATTTT,CARPDSSFLKPQHF
.,TRBJ2-5,TRBV5-1,.,TGCGCCAGCAGCTTACAGGGCCACCAAGAGACCCAGTACTTC,CASSLQGHQETQYF
.,TRBJ1-1,TRBV5-8,.,TGTGCCAGCAGTCCCGGGACCTCATACACTGAAGCTTTCTTT,CASSPGTSYTEAFF
.,TRBJ1-5,TRBV18,TRBD1,TGTGCCAGCTCGCAAGACAGGGGAAGCAATCAGCCCCAGCATTTT,CASSQDRGSNQPQHF
.,TRBJ2-1,TRBV6-5,TRBD2,TGTGCCAGCAGTTACTCGAGGACTAGCGGTTTCAATGAGCAGTTCTTC,CASSYSRTSGFNEQFF
.,TRBJ1-2,TRBV18,TRBD1,TGTGCCAGCTCGAAGGGACAGGGCAACAACTATGGCTACACCTTC,CASSKGQGNNYGYTF
.,TRBJ2-7,TRBV5-1,.,TGCGCCAGCAGCTTGGGGCAGGGGTTCTCCTACGAGCAGTACTTC,CASSLGQGFSYEQYF
.,TRBJ2-1,TRBV25-1,.,TGTGCCAGCAGTCCTCTTGGGACTCCGACCTACAATGAGCAGTTCTTC,CASSPLGTPTYNEQFF
.,TRBJ1-3,TRBV7-2,.,TGTGCCAGCAGCTCTTACTCTGGAAACACCATATATTTT,CASSSYSGNTIYF
.,TRBJ1-5,TRBV7-8,TRBD1,TGTGCCAGCAGCTTAGTCGGGACAGCTTATAGCAATCAGCCCCAGCATTTT,CASSLVGTAYSNQPQHF
few,TRBJ2-7,TRBV5-1,TRBD1,TGCGCCAGCAGCGGGCCCGGGACAGGGCGCTACGAGCAGTACTTC,CASSGPGTGRYEQYF
.,TRBJ2-5,TRBV14,.,TGTGCCAGCAGCCAAGTTTTTTCCGGCCCAGAGACCCAGTACTTC,CASSQVFSGPETQYF
.,TRBJ1-1,TRBV11-2,.,TGTGCCAGCAGCCATATCCAGAGGGACCCAGAAGCTTTCTTT,CASSHIQRDPEAFF
.,TRBJ2-5,TRBV5-1,.,TGCGCCAGCAGCAGGTGGGGACAACAAGAGACCCAGTACTTC,CASSRWGQQETQYF
.,TRBJ1-2,TRBV28,TRBD1,TGTGCCAGCAGCCCGGACAGGGGCTATGGCTACACCTTC,CASSPDRGYGYTF
.,TRBJ2-1,TRBV29-1,TRBD2,TGCAGCGTTGAAGCAAGACTAGCGGTATACAATGAGCAGTTCTTC,CSVEARLAVYNEQFF
.,TRBJ1-2,TRBV28,.,TGTGCCAGCAGCCTGCGGAACTATGGCTACACCTTC,CASSLRNYGYTF
few,TRBJ2-7,TRBV4-1,TRBD1,TGCGCCAGCAGCCACCCGGGACAGGGCCCCTACGAGCAGTACTTC,CASSHPGQGPYEQYF
.,TRBJ2-7,TRBV19,TRBD2,TGTGCCAGTCGAGTGACTAGCGGGGGGTCGTACGAGCAGTACTTC,CASRVTSGGSYEQYF
.,TRBJ2-5,TRBV5-1,TRBD1,TGCGCCAGCAGCAACCGGGACAGGGGGGAAGAGACCCAGTACTTC,CASSNRDRGEETQYF
.,TRBJ2-4,TRBV4-1,.,TGCGCCAGCAGCCACCCCAGGGAGTGGGCCAAAAACATTCAGTACTTC,CASSHPREWAKNIQYF
once,TRBJ2-5,TRBV11-2,.,TGTGCCAGCAGCCGGGGGGCCCGGGAGACCCAGTACTTC,CASSRGARETQYF
once,TRBJ1-4,TRBV2,.,TGTGCCAGCAGTTCGCAGTTCCTTAATGAAAAACTGTTTTTT,CASSSQFLNEKLFF
.,TRBJ1-5,TRBV19,.,TGTGCCAGTAGCTCTGACAGACCCCCCAATCAGCCCCAGCATTTT,CASSSDRPPNQPQHF
.,TRBJ1-2,TRBV5-6,.,TGTGCCAGCAGCGGGTGGTTCGGGGGCGACGTCTATGGCTACACCTTC,CASSGWFGGDVYGYTF
.,TRBJ2-2,TRBV18,.,TGTGCCAGCTCACCATCGGCAGGAATGAACACCGGGGAGCTGTTTTTT,CASSPSAGMNTGELFF
.,TRBJ1-2,TRBV30,.,TGTGCCTGGAGTCGTCTAGGGGGTCCCAACTATGGCTACACCTTC,CAWSRLGGPNYGYTF
once,TRBJ2-7,TRBV5-1,.,TGCGCCAGCAGCTTGGAGGCGGGGGAGCAGTACTTC,CASSLEAGEQYF
few,TRBJ1-4,TRBV2,.,TGTGCCAGCCTGACGGGATCTTGGGAAAAACTGTTTTTT,CASLTGSWEKLFF
.,TRBJ2-1,TRBV2,.,TGTGCCAGCAGTGTTATCCATGAGCAGTTCTTC,CASSVIHEQFF
.,TRBJ2-3,TRBV7-2,.,TGTGCCAGCAGCCGCACAGCGCCGATCGGCACAGATACGCAGTATTTT,CASSRTAPIGTDTQYF
.,TRBJ1-5,TRBV6-5,.,TGTGCCAGCAGTTCCCTCAGGGTGAGCAATCAGCCCCAGCATTTT,CASSSLRVSNQPQHF
.,TRBJ2-3,TRBV11-2,TRBD1,TGTGCCAGCAGCAAGGGACAGGGGGCTATCACAGATACGCAGTATTTT,CASSKGQGAITDTQYF
.,TRBJ1-5,TRBV6-1,.,TGTGCCAGCAGGGACACCAATCAGCCCCAGCATTTT,CASRDTNQPQHF
.,TRBJ1-4,TRBV5-4,TRBD1,TGTGCCAGCAGCTTGATGGGAGCAGGGGGAACTAATGAAAAACTGTTTTTT,CASSLMGAGGTNEKLFF
.,TRBJ2-7,TRBV11-1,.,TGTGCCAGCAGCTTGGGGGGCCCACTAGGAGAGCAGTACTTC,CASSLGGPLGEQYF
once,TRBJ2-7,TRBV28,TRBD2,TGTGCCAGCAGCCCGACTAGCGGGGGGCCCTACGAGCAGTACTTC,CASSPTSGGPYEQYF
.,TRBJ2-2,TRBV7-9,TRBD1,TGTGCCAGCAGCCGTAATTCAGGGGGCCCCGGCGGGGAGCTGTTTTTT,CASSRNSGGPGGELFF
.,TRBJ2-7,TRBV6-1,.,TGTGCCAGCACCCCCAAATGGGTTTACGAGCAGTACTTC,CASTPKWVYEQYF
.,TRBJ2-2,TRBV29-1,.,TGCAGCGTTGATTCCGGGCGAGGGGACACCGGGGAGCTGTTTTTT,CSVDSGRGDTGELFF
.,TRBJ1-5,TRBV28,.,TGTGCCAGCACCATGGTCAGGGGCCCTCAGCCCCAGCATTTT,CASTMVRGPQPQHF
.,TRBJ2-7,TRBV5-1,.,TGCGCCAGCAGTACGGACCTAAGATCCTACGAGCAGTACTTC,CASSTDLRSYEQYF
.,TRBJ1-1,TRBV7-6,.,TGTGCCAGCAGCTCCCTAGGGGTTGAAGCTTTCTTT,CASSSLGVEAFF
.,TRBJ2-7,TRBV6-5,TRBD2,TGTGCCAGCAGTTACTCATCAGCGGGACTCCTCGAGCAGTACTTC,CASSYSSAGLLEQYF
once,TRBJ1-5,TRBV19,TRBD1,TGTGCCAGTATGTCCGAGACAGGGACTAATCAGCCCCAGCATTTT,CASMSETGTNQPQHF
.,TRBJ2-5,TRBV4-3,.,TGCGCCAGCAGCCAAGATCCCGGTACAATACAAGAGACCCAGTACTTC,CASSQDPGTIQETQYF
.,TRBJ1-1,TRBV5-4,TRBD1,TGTGCCAGCCTCAGTTCGCCCGACAGGGTGACTGAAGCTTTCTTT,CASLSSPDRVTEAFF
.,TRBJ1-6,TRBV5-4,.,TGTGCCAGCAGCCTCCCCGGGGATAATTCACCCCTCCACTTT,CASSLPGDNSPLHF
.,TRBJ2-7,TRBV6-6,TRBD1,TGTGCCAGCACTCGGGACAGGGGCTCTCCCTACTACGAGCAGTACTTC,CASTRDRGSPYYEQYF
.,TRBJ1-4,TRBV7-9,.,TGTGCCAGCAGCTTAGCGTTGCAGGGGAATGAAAAACTGTTTTTT,CASSLALQGNEKLFF